Shown below are 6 T cell receptor beta chains from a single sample sequenced in a study of cytomegalovirus exposure and HLA in healthy donors. Vbeta (60) and Jbeta (13) primers were used in the PCR. Produced via immunoSEQ multiplex PCR; TCRdb's table is partial and in-frame only. The sample records under 200,000 clones, 80% being singletons. The sample taken for sequencing was PBMCs. Every receptor here comes from a man aged 25-40 years in good health and CMV-seronegative.

This chain joins TRBV27 and TRBJ1-1, with TRBD1 matching over 9 bases. V lost 7 bases to trimming and J lost 7 bases; unmatched junction nucleotides: 13. The CDR3 extends over 15 amino acids. The germline V gene has CDR1 MNHEY and CDR2 SMNVEV (reference sequence). CDR3 protein: CASKLLGQGFSEAFF. CDR3 nucleotides: TGTGCCAGCAAACTACTGGGACAGGGTTTCAGTGAAGCTTTCTTT.

V gene TRBV7-2 combines with J gene TRBJ2-7, with 9 bases that match TRBD2. This CDR3 region has 18 residues. After removal of 5 bases from V and 0 bases from J, the junction contained 14 bases not matched to a gene. Germline CDR1 reads SGHTA; CDR2 reads FQGNSA. CDR3 DNA sequence: TGTGCCAGCAGCGTCAGGGCTAGCGGGACTGGGAGCTCCTACGAGCAGTACTTC. This encodes CASSVRASGTGSSYEQYF. Together with reference TRBV7-2 and TRBJ2-7, the CDR3 gives the full variable domain: GAGVSQSPSNKVTEKGKDVELRCDPISGHTALYWYRQSLGQGLEFLIYFQGNSAPDKSGLPSDRFSAERTGGSVSTLTIQRTQQEDSAVYLCASSVRASGTGSSYEQYFGPGTRLTVT.

The chain joins TRBV5-1 to TRBJ1-2; 7 positions agree with TRBD1. The germline V gene has CDR1 SGHRS and CDR2 YFSETQ. This CDR3 comprises 13 residues. J lost 6 bases, V lost 9 bases, and 11 bases had no gene match. The CDR3 protein is CATKQGTKHGYTF. The CDR3 region has the DNA TGCGCCACCAAACAGGGGACGAAGCATGGCTACACCTTC. The variable domain in full, completed from reference TRBV5-1 and TRBJ1-2, reads KAGVTQTPRYLIKTRGQQVTLSCSPISGHRSVSWYQQTPGQGLQFLFEYFSETQRNKGNFPGRFSGRQFSNSRSEMNVSTLELGDSALYLCATKQGTKHGYTFGSGTRLTVV.

V usage is TRBV10-3 and J usage is TRBJ2-3; 10 bases are shared with TRBD2. V lost 4 bases, J lost 3 bases, and 7 bases stayed unmatched. Germline CDR1 ENHRY, CDR2 SYGVKD. The CDR3 extends over 16 amino acids. Here the CDR3 DNA reads TGTGCCATCAGTGGGACAGCGGGGGGGCCAACAGATACGCAGTATTTT. It is translated as CAISGTAGGPTDTQYF.

The J gene is TRBJ2-7, the V gene TRBV6-5; TRBD1 aligns across 10 bases. The V segment lost 6 bases and the J segment 2 bases; nucleotides outside the gene matches: 4. CDR1 and CDR2 (germline): MNHEY, SVGAGI. This CDR3 contains 14 residues. CDR3 protein: CASRRDRGTYEQYF. The DNA for the CDR3 is TGTGCCAGCAGGCGGGACAGGGGAACCTACGAGCAGTACTTC.

This chain links TRBV7-2 with TRBJ2-7; 9 bases match TRBD1. J gave up 3 bases and V 6 bases, and 9 bases lay outside the gene matches. Per germline, CDR1 SGHTA and CDR2 FQGNSA. This CDR3 spans 15 amino acids. The CDR3 DNA reads TGTGCCAGCAGACAACCCGGGACAGGGAACTACGAGCAGTACTTC. It is translated as CASRQPGTGNYEQYF.